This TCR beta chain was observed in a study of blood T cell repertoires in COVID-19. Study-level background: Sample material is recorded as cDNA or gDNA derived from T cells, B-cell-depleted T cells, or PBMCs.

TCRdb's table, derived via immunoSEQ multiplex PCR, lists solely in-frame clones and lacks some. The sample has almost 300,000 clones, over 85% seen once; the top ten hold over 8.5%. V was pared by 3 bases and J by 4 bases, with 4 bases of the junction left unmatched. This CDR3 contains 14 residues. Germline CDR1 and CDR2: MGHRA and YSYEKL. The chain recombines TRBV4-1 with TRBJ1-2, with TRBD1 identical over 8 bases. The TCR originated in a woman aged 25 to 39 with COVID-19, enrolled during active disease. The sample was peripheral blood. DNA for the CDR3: TGCGCCAGCAGCCAGGACAGGGTTTTCTATGGCTACACCTTC. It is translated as CASSQDRVFYGYTF.